A single sample gave rise to the 7 T cell receptor beta chains below, sequenced in a study of beta chain features in type 1 diabetes. Sequenced material consisted of expressed TCRB transcripts (all of the isolated RNA was reverse transcribed). Sequencing was performed with immunoSEQ multiplex PCR; in TCRdb, only in-frame clones are kept and a portion is missing. The sample holds approximately 250,000 clones, roughly an eighth seen once. The specimen was naive CD4+ T cells from blood. Receptors were obtained from a woman aged 40-49 years in good health.

This chain joins TRBV6-5 and TRBJ1-1; 7 nucleotides line up with TRBD1. Germline V lookup: CDR1 MNHEY, CDR2 SVGAGI. Losses at the gene ends were 6 bases for V and 7 bases for J; bases not matched to a gene: 8. The CDR3 consists of 13 residues. CDR3 sequence (DNA): TGTGCCAGCAGAGAACAGGGGCTACGTGAAGCTTTCTTT. Its translation is CASREQGLREAFF.

The V and J genes are TRBV10-3 and TRBJ2-5; D perhaps matches TRBD1 (5 bases). Trimming left V 1 base short and J 0 bases short, with 6 bases between. Germline V gives CDR1 ENHRY, CDR2 SYGVKD. The length of the CDR3 is 14 residues. CDR3 in amino acids: CAISEWGNQETQYF. CDR3 nucleotides: TGTGCCATCAGTGAGTGGGGCAACCAAGAGACCCAGTACTTC.

The chain recombines TRBV7-9 with TRBJ2-3, with a weak D call TRBD1 (6 bases). CDR3 size: 16 residues. Trimming took 5 bases from V and 3 from J, leaving 18 bases between them. Germline V CDR1 and CDR2: SEHNR, FQNEAQ (reference sequence). Written as DNA, the CDR3 is TGTGCCAGCAGCGTGGGCCGGCAGGGGCTTACAGATACGCAGTATTTT. It yields the protein CASSVGRQGLTDTQYF. Combining the CDR3 with reference TRBV7-9 and TRBJ2-3 gives the whole variable domain DTGVSQNPRHKITKRGQNVTFRCDPISEHNRLYWYRQTLGQGPEFLTYFQNEAQLEKSRLLSDRFSAERPKGSFSTLEIQRTEQGDSAMYLCASSVGRQGLTDTQYFGPGTRLTVL.

This clone has just a few counts. The genes are TRBV5-4 and TRBJ2-3; 10 bases match TRBD2. From germline, CDR1 is SGHNT and CDR2 YYREEE (reference sequence). The V and J ends lost 4 bases and 4 bases, in that order; junction bases with no gene match: 9. This CDR3 has 16 residues. CDR3 sequence: CASSPQSGGASDTQYF. In nucleotides, the CDR3 is TGTGCCAGCAGCCCACAAAGCGGGGGGGCATCAGATACGCAGTATTTT.

The V call is TRBV2, the J call TRBJ1-6; D ambiguous. V was cut by 7 bases and J by 7 bases, with 5 bases left in between. This CDR3 contains 11 residues. Germline V CDR1 and CDR2: SNHLY, FYNNEI. CDR3 sequence reads: CASTRNSPLHF. The CDR3 DNA sequence: TGTGCCAGCACGAGAAATTCACCCCTCCACTTT. The full variable domain, its missing parts supplied by reference TRBV2 and TRBJ1-6, is EPEVTQTPSHQVTQMGQEVILRCVPISNHLYFYWYRQILGQKVEFLVSFYNNEISEKSEIFDDQFSVERPDGSNFTLKIRSTKLEDSAMYFCASTRNSPLHFGNGTRLTVT.

This clone was picked up a small number of times. This chain links TRBV19 with TRBJ1-5; no definite D call. There are 16 residues in the CDR3. Germline CDR1 is LNHDA and CDR2 is SQIVND (reference sequence). The germline V and J ends were trimmed by 3 bases and 3 bases, with 15 bases remaining between them. In DNA form, the CDR3 reads TGTGCCAGTAGTATCCGGTTGGTCGGGGTCAATCAGCCCCAGCATTTT. Protein product: CASSIRLVGVNQPQHF.

This clone was observed a few times. The CDR3 is CASTREPLNYGYTF. The CDR3 DNA follows: TGCGCCAGCACTCGAGAGCCTCTCAACTATGGCTACACCTTC. This rearrangement joins TRBV5-1 to TRBJ1-2; D is ambiguous. This CDR3 contains 14 residues. Trimming pared 6 bases from V and 2 bases from J, leaving 14 bases between. The germline V gene encodes CDR1 SGHRS and CDR2 YFSETQ.